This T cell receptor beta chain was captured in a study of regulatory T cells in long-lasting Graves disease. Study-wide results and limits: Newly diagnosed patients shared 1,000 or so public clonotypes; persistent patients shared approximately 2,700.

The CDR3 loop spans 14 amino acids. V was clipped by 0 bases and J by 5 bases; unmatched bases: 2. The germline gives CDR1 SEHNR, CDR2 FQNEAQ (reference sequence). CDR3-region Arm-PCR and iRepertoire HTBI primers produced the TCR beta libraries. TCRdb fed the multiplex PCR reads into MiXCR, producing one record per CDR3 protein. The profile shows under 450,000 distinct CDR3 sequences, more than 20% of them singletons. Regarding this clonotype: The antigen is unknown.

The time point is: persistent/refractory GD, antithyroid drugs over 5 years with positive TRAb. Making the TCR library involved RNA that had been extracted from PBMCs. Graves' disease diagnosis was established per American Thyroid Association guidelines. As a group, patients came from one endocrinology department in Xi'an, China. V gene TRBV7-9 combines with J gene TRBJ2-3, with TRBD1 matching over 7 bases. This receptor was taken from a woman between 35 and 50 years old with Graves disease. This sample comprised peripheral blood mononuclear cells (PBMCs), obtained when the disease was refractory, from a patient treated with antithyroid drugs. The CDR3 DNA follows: TGTGCCAGCAGCTTAGCGTCAGGGGGAGATACGCAGTATTTT. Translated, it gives CASSLASGGDTQYF.